Presented here are 20 T cell receptor beta chains from one specimen sequenced in a study of beta chain features in type 1 diabetes. Expressed TCRB transcripts were sequenced because the isolated RNA had all been reverse transcribed beforehand. The table came from immunoSEQ multiplex PCR; TCRdb's copy has only in-frame clones and leaves some out. The sample consists of 970,000 or so clones, around a sixth of them appearing once. Sequenced input: naive CD4+ T cells from blood. All receptors come from a woman aged 18-29 years in good health.

This clone was counted a few times. The chain is built from TRBV4-2 and TRBJ2-5, with a tentative D call TRBD2 (5 bases). From germline, CDR1 is LGHNA and CDR2 YNFKEQ. Trimming took off 5 bases at V and 8 bases at J, with 9 bases between the two ends. The CDR3 runs to 11 residues. In DNA, the CDR3 is TGTGCCAGCAGCACCCGGGAAACCCAGTACTTC. Translated, it gives CASSTRETQYF.

The V gene is TRBV5-4, the J gene TRBJ1-2; D remains ambiguous. Germline CDR1 and CDR2: SGHNT and YYREEE (reference sequence). This CDR3 comprises 13 residues. V dropped 1 base and J dropped 5 bases, with 9 bases sitting between them. CDR3 sequence reads: CASSLRTLYGYTF. For the CDR3, the DNA is TGTGCCAGCAGCTTGAGGACTCTTTATGGCTACACCTTC.

The chain carries TRBV18 and TRBJ2-2; unclear D gene. V lost 9 bases and J 2 bases, leaving 10 bases between the germline ends. Germline CDR1 KGHSH, CDR2 LQKENI. There are 13 residues in the CDR3. This chain's CDR3 is CASNSPNTGELFF. The CDR3 DNA sequence: TGTGCCAGTAACAGTCCTAACACCGGGGAGCTGTTTTTT.

The chain couples TRBV28 to TRBJ2-3; D not certain. Germline V gene lookup returns CDR1 MDHEN and CDR2 SYDVKM. Between the trimmed V and J ends, which lost 6 bases and 2 bases, there was a span of 15 bases. This CDR3 spans 15 amino acids. The CDR3 DNA reads TGTGCCAGCAGCCACCGACCAATTAACACAGATACGCAGTATTTT. Protein product: CASSHRPINTDTQYF.

In this sample, this clone turned up a few times. This chain joins TRBV5-4 and TRBJ2-5, with TRBD2 matching 7 bases. Looked up from germline, CDR1 is SGHNT and CDR2 is YYREEE (reference sequence). The V gene end was trimmed by 4 bases and the J gene end by 3 bases; junction bases not matched to a gene: 9. This CDR3 comprises 15 residues. The CDR3, as DNA: TGTGCCAGCAGCCCAGGAGGGCTAGCGGAAGAGACCCAGTACTTC. It is translated as CASSPGGLAEETQYF.

The sample holds a few counts of this clone. The chain carries TRBV28 and TRBJ2-7, with 9 bases identical to TRBD1. Germline lookup yields CDR1 MDHEN and CDR2 SYDVKM. CDR3 length: 15 amino acids. V dropped 5 bases and J dropped 4; count of bases not matched to a gene: 9. Here the CDR3 DNA reads TGTGCCAGCAGTCTGCCCGGGACAGGGATTTACGAGCAGTACTTC. Its translation is CASSLPGTGIYEQYF.

This clone occurred a few times. This same CDR3 is encoded by further DNA sequences in the sample. This rearrangement joins TRBV7-2 to TRBJ2-1, with 11 bases matching TRBD2. CDR1 and CDR2 from the germline V gene are SGHTA and FQGNSA. The CDR3 extends over 15 amino acids. V gave up 4 bases and J gave up 4 bases; unmatched junction bases: 3. The CDR3 sequence is CASSSGLAGYNEQFF. DNA of the CDR3: TGTGCCAGCAGCTCAGGACTAGCGGGTTACAATGAGCAGTTCTTC. The entire variable domain, with the rest obtained from reference TRBV7-2 and TRBJ2-1, is as follows: GAGVSQSPSNKVTEKGKDVELRCDPISGHTALYWYRQSLGQGLEFLIYFQGNSAPDKSGLPSDRFSAERTGGSVSTLTIQRTQQEDSAVYLCASSSGLAGYNEQFFGPGTRLTVL.

V usage is TRBV29-1 and J usage is TRBJ2-1, with D perhaps TRBD2 (6 bases). Germline V gene sequence: CDR1 SQVTM, CDR2 ANQGSEA. V lost 4 bases and J 0 bases, leaving 22 bases between the germline ends. This CDR3 has 18 amino acids. The CDR3 DNA follows: TGCAGCGTTGTGGCGCACATCGGGGGAAAGAGCTCCTACAATGAGCAGTTCTTC. Amino acid sequence: CSVVAHIGGKSSYNEQFF.

V is TRBV28 and J is TRBJ2-5, with a weak D call TRBD2 (5 bases). The germline V gene encodes CDR1 MDHEN and CDR2 SYDVKM. This CDR3 has 15 residues. V dropped 5 bases and J dropped 5 bases, with 18 bases sitting between them. The CDR3 DNA is TGTGCCAGCAGTCACATTAAGGAGGCCGGGGAGACCCAGTACTTC. Protein sequence: CASSHIKEAGETQYF.

This clone was counted only a few times. The rearrangement uses TRBV9 and TRBJ2-7; tentative D call: TRBD1 (7 bases). Germline lookup yields CDR1 SGDLS and CDR2 YYNGEE. The germline V and J ends were trimmed by 5 bases and 4 bases, with 19 bases remaining between them. CDR3 length equals 15 residues. The CDR3 region is CASSIRGDSFYEQYF. CDR3 bases: TGTGCCAGCAGTATTAGGGGGGACAGCTTTTACGAGCAGTACTTC.

This clone has only a few counts. This sequence joins TRBV7-9 and TRBJ2-7; TRBD1 might be the D (5 bases). CDR3 length equals 17 residues. Germline CDR1 SEHNR, CDR2 FQNEAQ (reference sequence). The V and J ends lost 5 bases and 0 bases respectively, with 20 bases between them. The CDR3 sequence is CASSQSRGLWGSYEQYF. The DNA of the CDR3 is TGTGCCAGCAGCCAATCTAGGGGCCTTTGGGGCTCCTACGAGCAGTACTTC.

The genes are TRBV6-5 and TRBJ2-6; D gene uncertain. CDR3 length equals 13 residues. CDR1 and CDR2 (germline): MNHEY, SVGAGI. Trimming stripped 10 bases from V and 0 bases from J, with 7 bases between. CDR3 DNA: TGTGCCACCTCAGACTCTGGGGCCAACGTCCTGACTTTC. It encodes CATSDSGANVLTF.

With regard to this clone: In the same sample, other DNA sequences code for this CDR3. The chain is built from TRBV5-1 and TRBJ2-3; TRBD2 aligns across 7 bases. This CDR3 is built from 15 residues. The germline V gene encodes CDR1 SGHRS and CDR2 YFSETQ. After removal of 1 base from V and 4 bases from J, the junction contained 6 bases not matched to a gene. The CDR3 reads CASSLFTGGADTQYF. The CDR3, as DNA: TGCGCCAGCAGCTTGTTTACGGGAGGCGCAGATACGCAGTATTTT.

The V and J genes are TRBV6-6 and TRBJ2-5; 9 bases are shared with TRBD2. The CDR3 contains 12 residues. The V gene end was trimmed by 8 bases and the J gene end by 5 bases; junction bases not matched to a gene: 3. The germline V gene has CDR1 MNHNY and CDR2 SVGAGI (reference sequence). CDR3 residues: CASGTSWETQYF. The CDR3 region has the DNA TGTGCCAGCGGGACTAGCTGGGAGACCCAGTACTTC.

This clone was seen just once. The chain joins TRBV15 to TRBJ2-5; the match to TRBD2 covers 10 bases. Germline CDR1 LNHNV, CDR2 YYDKDF (reference sequence). The CDR3 is 13 residues long. The J segment lost 4 bases and the V segment lost 5 bases, leaving 1 base of the junction unmatched. CDR3 in amino acids: CATSGLAVETQYF. CDR3 bases: TGTGCCACCAGCGGACTAGCGGTAGAGACCCAGTACTTC.

V usage is TRBV28 and J usage is TRBJ2-1, with 7 bases matching TRBD2. The germline gives CDR1 MDHEN, CDR2 SYDVKM. The CDR3 spans 16 residues. V was pared by 4 bases and J by 9 bases, with 15 bases of the junction left unmatched. The CDR3 DNA is TGTGCCAGCAGTTCCCCAGGAGGGCGGGAGACGTCTGAGCAGTTCTTC. Translated: CASSSPGGRETSEQFF.

This clone was detected only a few times. The rearrangement joins TRBV28 to TRBJ1-5, with D uncertain. Per the germline V gene, CDR1 is MDHEN and CDR2 is SYDVKM. V lost 3 bases and J lost 4, with 4 bases in between. CDR3 length: 12 amino acids. The CDR3 is CASSLPNQPQHF. The CDR3, as DNA: TGTGCCAGCAGTTTGCCTAATCAGCCCCAGCATTTT.

This clone was picked up a small number of times. This rearrangement joins TRBV19 to TRBJ1-5; D gene unclear. Germline CDR1 reads LNHDA; CDR2 reads SQIVND (reference sequence). Trimming shortened V by 1 base and J by 7 bases, and 17 bases separated the two germline ends. CDR3 length equals 16 residues. For the CDR3, the DNA is TGTGCCAGTAGTATAGTAGCGGGCGCCGGTAACCAGCCCCAGCATTTT. It yields the protein CASSIVAGAGNQPQHF.

This clone was observed a handful of times. The chain links TRBV6-5 to TRBJ1-2; no clear D gene. Germline values: CDR1 MNHEY, CDR2 SVGAGI. V lost 5 bases and J 2 bases, leaving 9 bases between the germline ends. This CDR3 has 13 amino acids. CDR3: CASSQVSNYGYTF. The CDR3 nucleotides are TGTGCCAGCAGTCAGGTCAGCAACTATGGCTACACCTTC.

J is TRBJ2-6 and V is TRBV15; 8 bases agree with TRBD1. Per the germline V gene, CDR1 is LNHNV and CDR2 is YYDKDF (reference sequence). This CDR3 is 16 amino acids long. J lost 4 bases, V lost 2 bases, and 4 bases had no gene match. In nucleotides, the CDR3 is TGTGCCACCAGCAGATTAGGACAGGGCGGGGCCAACGTCCTGACTTTC. Translating gives CATSRLGQGGANVLTF. Variable domain in full (rest from reference TRBV15 and TRBJ2-6): DAMVIQNPRYQVTQFGKPVTLSCSQTLNHNVMYWYQQKSSQAPKLLFHYYDKDFNNEADTPDNFQSRRPNTSFCFLDIRSPGLGDTAMYLCATSRLGQGGANVLTFGAGSRLTVL.